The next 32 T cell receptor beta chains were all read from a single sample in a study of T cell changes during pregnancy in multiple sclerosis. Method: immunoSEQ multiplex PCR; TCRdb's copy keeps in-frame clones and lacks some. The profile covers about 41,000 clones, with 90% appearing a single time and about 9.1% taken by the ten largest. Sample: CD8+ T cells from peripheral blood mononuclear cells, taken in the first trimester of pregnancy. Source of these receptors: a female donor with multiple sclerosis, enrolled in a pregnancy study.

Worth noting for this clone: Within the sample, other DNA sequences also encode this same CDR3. This CDR3 reads CASSYGQGNEKLFF. In DNA, the CDR3 is TGTGCCAGCAGTTATGGACAGGGTAATGAAAAACTGTTTTTT. V is TRBV6-5 and J is TRBJ1-4; 8 bases are shared with TRBD1. Germline CDR1 reads MNHEY; CDR2 reads SVGAGI. Germline trimming cut 3 bases from V and 4 bases from J; bases unmatched to any gene: 1. The CDR3 loop spans 14 amino acids.

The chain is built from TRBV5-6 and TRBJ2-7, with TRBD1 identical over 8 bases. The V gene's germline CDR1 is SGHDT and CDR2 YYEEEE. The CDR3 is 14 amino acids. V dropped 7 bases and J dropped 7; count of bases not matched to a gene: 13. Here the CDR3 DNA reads TGTGCCAGCGGACTGACAGGGGACGGGCGGGAGCAGTACTTC. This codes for CASGLTGDGREQYF.

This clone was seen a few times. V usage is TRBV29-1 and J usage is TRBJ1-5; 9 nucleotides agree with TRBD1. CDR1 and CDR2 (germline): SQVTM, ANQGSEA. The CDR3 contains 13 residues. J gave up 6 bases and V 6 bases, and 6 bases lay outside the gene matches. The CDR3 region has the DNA TGCAGCGTGACCACAGGGGGCAGTCAGCCCCAGCATTTT. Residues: CSVTTGGSQPQHF. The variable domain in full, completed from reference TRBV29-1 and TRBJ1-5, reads SAVISQKPSRDICQRGTSLTIQCQVDSQVTMMFWYRQQPGQSLTLIATANQGSEATYESGFVIDKFPISRPNLTFSTLTVSNMSPEDSSIYLCSVTTGGSQPQHFGDGTRLSIL.

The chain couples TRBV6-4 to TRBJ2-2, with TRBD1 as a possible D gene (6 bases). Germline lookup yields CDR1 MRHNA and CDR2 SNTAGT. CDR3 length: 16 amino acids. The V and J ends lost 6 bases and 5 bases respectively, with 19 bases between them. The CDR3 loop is CASSRQQGDGTGELFF. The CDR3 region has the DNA TGTGCCAGCAGCCGACAACAGGGAGATGGGACCGGGGAGCTGTTTTTT.

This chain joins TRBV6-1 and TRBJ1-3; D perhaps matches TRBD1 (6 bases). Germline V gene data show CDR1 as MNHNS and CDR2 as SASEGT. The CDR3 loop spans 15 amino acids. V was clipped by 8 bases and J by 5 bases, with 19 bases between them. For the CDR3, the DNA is TGTGCCAGCGGAAGCCGGGACAAAGAGAGAAACACCATATATTTT. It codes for CASGSRDKERNTIYF.

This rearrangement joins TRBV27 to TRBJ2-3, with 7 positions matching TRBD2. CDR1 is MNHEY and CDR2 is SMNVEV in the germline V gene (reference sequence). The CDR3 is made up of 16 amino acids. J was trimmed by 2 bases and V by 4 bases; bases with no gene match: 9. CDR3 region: CASSSPTGGDTDTQYF. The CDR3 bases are TGTGCCAGCAGTTCCCCAACGGGAGGAGACACAGATACGCAGTATTTT.

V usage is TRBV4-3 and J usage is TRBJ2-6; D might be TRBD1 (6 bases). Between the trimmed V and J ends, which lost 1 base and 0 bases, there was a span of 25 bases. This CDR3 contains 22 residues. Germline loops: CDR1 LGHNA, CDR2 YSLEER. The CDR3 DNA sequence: TGCGCCAGCAGCCAAGTATACAGGGAGATGACATATATTTCCTCTGGGGCCAACGTCCTGACTTTC. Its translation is CASSQVYREMTYISSGANVLTF.

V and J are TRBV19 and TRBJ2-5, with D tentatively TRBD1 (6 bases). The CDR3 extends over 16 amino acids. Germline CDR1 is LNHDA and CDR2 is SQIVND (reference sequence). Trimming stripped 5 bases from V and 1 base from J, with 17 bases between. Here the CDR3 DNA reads TGTGCCAGTAGTCCCGGGACACAAGGGACCCAAGAGACCCAGTACTTC. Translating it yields CASSPGTQGTQETQYF.

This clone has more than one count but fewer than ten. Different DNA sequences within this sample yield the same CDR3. The DNA of the CDR3 is TGTGCCAGTAGTATATCCAGCGGGGGCCCGAATGAGCAGTTCTTC. As protein: CASSISSGGPNEQFF. The genes are TRBV19 and TRBJ2-1; 8 positions match TRBD2. The V gene end was trimmed by 2 bases and the J gene end by 7 bases; junction bases not matched to a gene: 7. CDR1 is LNHDA and CDR2 is SQIVND in the germline V gene (reference sequence). CDR3 length: 15 amino acids.

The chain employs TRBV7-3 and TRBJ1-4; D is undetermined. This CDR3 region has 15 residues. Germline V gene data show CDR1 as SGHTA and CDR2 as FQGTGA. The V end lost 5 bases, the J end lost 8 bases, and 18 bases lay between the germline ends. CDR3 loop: CASSTTGSQGEKLFF. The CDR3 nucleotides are TGTGCCAGCAGCACGACCGGGAGTCAAGGGGAAAAACTGTTTTTT.

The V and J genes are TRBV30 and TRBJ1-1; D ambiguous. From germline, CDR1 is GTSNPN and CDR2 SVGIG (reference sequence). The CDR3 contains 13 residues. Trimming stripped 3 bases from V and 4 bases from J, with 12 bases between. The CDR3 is CAWRGGLRTEAFF. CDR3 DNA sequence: TGTGCCTGGAGAGGAGGACTCCGCACTGAAGCTTTCTTT.

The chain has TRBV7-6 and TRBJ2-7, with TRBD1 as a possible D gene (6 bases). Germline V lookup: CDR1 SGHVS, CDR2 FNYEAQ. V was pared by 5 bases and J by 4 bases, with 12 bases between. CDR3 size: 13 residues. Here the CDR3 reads CASSAVQGYEQYF. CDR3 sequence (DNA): TGTGCCAGCAGCGCAGTACAGGGATACGAGCAGTACTTC.

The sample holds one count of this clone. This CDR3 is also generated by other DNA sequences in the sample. The CDR3 loop reads CASSLVAGVNTEAFF. The CDR3 nucleotides read TGCGCCAGCAGCTTGGTGGCAGGGGTGAACACTGAAGCTTTCTTT. This chain links TRBV5-1 with TRBJ1-1; a weak D match, TRBD1 (6 bases). CDR1 and CDR2 (germline): SGHRS, YFSETQ. Trimming took 0 bases from V and 0 from J, leaving 9 bases between them. The CDR3 consists of 15 residues.

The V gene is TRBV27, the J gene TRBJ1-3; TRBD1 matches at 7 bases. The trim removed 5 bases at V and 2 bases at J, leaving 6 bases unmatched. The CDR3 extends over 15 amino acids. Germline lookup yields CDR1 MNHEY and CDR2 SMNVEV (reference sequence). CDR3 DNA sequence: TGTGCCAGCAGTCCGAGCAGGGGGACTGGAAACACCATATATTTT. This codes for CASSPSRGTGNTIYF.

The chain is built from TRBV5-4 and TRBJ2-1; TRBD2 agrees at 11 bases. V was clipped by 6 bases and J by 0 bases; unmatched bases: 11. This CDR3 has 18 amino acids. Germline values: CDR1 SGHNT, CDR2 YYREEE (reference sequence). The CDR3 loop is CASTAASGRPSSYNEQFF. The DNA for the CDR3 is TGTGCCAGCACGGCTGCTAGCGGGAGGCCGAGCTCCTACAATGAGCAGTTCTTC.

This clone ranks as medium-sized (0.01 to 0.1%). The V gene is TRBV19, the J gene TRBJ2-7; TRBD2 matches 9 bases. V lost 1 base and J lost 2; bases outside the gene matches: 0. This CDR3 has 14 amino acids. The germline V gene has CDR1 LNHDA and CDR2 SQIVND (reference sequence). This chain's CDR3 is CASSIASGAYEQYF. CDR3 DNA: TGTGCCAGTAGTATAGCTAGCGGGGCCTACGAGCAGTACTTC. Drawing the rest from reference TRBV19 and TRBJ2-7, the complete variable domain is DGGITQSPKYLFRKEGQNVTLSCEQNLNHDAMYWYRQDPGQGLRLIYYSQIVNDFQKGDIAEGYSVSREKKESFPLTVTSAQKNPTAFYLCASSIASGAYEQYFGPGTRLTVT.

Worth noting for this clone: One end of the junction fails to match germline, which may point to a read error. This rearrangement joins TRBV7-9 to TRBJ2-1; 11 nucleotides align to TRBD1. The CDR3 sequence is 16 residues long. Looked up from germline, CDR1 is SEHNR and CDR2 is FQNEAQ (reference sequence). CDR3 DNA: TGTGCCAGCAGCATAGCAGGACAGGGGGCGATCGATGAGCAGTTCTTC. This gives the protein CASSIAGQGAIDEQFF. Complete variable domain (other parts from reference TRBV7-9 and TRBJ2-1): DTGVSQNPRHKITKRGQNVTFRCDPISEHNRLYWYRQTLGQGPEFLTYFQNEAQLEKSRLLSDRFSAERPKGSFSTLEIQRTEQGDSAMYLCASSIAGQGAIDEQFFGPGTRLTVL.

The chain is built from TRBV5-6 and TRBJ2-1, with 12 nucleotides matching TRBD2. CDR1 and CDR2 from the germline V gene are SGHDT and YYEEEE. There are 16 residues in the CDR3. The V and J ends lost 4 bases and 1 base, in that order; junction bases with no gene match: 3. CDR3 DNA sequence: TGTGCCAGCAGCCAAGGACTAGCGGGGTCCTACAATGAGCAGTTCTTC. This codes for CASSQGLAGSYNEQFF.

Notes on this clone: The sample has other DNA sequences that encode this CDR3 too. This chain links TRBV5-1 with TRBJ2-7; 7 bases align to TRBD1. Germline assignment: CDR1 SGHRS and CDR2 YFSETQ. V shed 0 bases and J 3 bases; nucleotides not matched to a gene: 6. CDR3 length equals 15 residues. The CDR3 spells CASSLAGTALYEQYF. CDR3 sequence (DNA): TGCGCCAGCAGCTTGGCCGGGACAGCCCTCTACGAGCAGTACTTC.

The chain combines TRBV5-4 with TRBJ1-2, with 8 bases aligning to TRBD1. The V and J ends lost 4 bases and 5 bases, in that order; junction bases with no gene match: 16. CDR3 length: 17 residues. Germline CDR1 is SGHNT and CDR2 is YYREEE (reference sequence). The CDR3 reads CASSHLGQGAGQYGYTF. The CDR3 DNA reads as TGTGCCAGCAGCCACCTTGGGCAGGGGGCGGGTCAATATGGCTACACCTTC.

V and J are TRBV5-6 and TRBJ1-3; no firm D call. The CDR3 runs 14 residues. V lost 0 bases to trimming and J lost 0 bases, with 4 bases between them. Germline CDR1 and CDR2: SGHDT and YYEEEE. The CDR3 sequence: CASSLDSSGNTIYF. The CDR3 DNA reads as TGTGCCAGCAGCTTGGACTCCTCTGGAAACACCATATATTTT. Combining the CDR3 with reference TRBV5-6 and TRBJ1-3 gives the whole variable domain DAGVTQSPTHLIKTRGQQVTLRCSPKSGHDTVSWYQQALGQGPQFIFQYYEEEERQRGNFPDRFSGHQFPNYSSELNVNALLLGDSALYLCASSLDSSGNTIYFGEGSWLTVV.

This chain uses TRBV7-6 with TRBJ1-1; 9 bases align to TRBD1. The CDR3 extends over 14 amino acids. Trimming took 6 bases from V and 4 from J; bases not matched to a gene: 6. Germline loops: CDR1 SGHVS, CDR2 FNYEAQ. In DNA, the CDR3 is TGTGCCAGCAGTTTACAGGGGGCCGCCACTGAAGCTTTCTTT. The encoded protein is CASSLQGAATEAFF.

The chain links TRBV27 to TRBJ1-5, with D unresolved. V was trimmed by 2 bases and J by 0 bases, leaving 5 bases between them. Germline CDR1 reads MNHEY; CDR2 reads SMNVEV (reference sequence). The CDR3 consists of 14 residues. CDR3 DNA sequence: TGTGCCAGCAGTTTAGCCTATAGCAATCAGCCCCAGCATTTT. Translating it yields CASSLAYSNQPQHF.

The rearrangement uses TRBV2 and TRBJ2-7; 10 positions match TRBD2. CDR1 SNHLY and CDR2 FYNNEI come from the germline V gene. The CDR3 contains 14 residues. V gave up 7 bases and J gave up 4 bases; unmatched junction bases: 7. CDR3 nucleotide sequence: TGTGCCAGCATTCCAGGACTAGCGGCTTACGAGCAGTACTTC. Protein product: CASIPGLAAYEQYF. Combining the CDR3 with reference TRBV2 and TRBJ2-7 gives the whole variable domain EPEVTQTPSHQVTQMGQEVILRCVPISNHLYFYWYRQILGQKVEFLVSFYNNEISEKSEIFDDQFSVERPDGSNFTLKIRSTKLEDSAMYFCASIPGLAAYEQYFGPGTRLTVT.

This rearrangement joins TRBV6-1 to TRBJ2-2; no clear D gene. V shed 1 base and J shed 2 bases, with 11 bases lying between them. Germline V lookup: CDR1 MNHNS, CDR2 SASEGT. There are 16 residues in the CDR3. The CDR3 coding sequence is TGTGCCAGCAGTGAAGGAGGCTACATCAACACCGGGGAGCTGTTTTTT. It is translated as CASSEGGYINTGELFF.

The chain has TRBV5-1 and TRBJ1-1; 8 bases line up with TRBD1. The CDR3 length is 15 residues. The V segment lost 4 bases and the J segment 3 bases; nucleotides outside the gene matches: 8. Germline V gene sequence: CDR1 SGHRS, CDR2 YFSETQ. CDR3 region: CASSPVDRVDTEAFF. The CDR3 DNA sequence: TGCGCCAGCAGCCCCGTGGACAGGGTGGACACTGAAGCTTTCTTT. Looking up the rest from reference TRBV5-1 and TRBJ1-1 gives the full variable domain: KAGVTQTPRYLIKTRGQQVTLSCSPISGHRSVSWYQQTPGQGLQFLFEYFSETQRNKGNFPGRFSGRQFSNSRSEMNVSTLELGDSALYLCASSPVDRVDTEAFFGQGTRLTVV.

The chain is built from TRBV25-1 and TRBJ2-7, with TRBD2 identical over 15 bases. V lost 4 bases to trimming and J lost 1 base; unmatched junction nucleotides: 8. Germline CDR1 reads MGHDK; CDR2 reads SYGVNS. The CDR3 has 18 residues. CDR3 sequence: CASSAPGLAGGRSYEQYF. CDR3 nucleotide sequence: TGTGCCAGCAGTGCACCGGGACTAGCGGGGGGCAGATCCTACGAGCAGTACTTC.

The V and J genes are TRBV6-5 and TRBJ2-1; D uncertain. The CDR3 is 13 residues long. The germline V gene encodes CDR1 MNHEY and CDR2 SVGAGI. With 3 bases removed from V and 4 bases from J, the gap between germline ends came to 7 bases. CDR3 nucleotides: TGTGCCAGCAGTTATTCAGATTACAATGAGCAGTTCTTC. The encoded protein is CASSYSDYNEQFF.

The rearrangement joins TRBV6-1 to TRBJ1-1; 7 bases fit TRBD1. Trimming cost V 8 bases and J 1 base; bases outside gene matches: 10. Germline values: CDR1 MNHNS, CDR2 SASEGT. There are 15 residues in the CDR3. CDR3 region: CASGEDRLGNTEAFF. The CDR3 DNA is TGTGCCAGCGGGGAGGACAGGCTCGGGAACACTGAAGCTTTCTTT.

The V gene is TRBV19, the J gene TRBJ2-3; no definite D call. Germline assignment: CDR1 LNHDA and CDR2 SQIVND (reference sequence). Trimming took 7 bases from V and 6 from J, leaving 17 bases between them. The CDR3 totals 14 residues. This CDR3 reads CASTDPVGADTQYF. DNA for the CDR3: TGTGCCAGTACAGACCCGGTGGGCGCCGATACGCAGTATTTT.

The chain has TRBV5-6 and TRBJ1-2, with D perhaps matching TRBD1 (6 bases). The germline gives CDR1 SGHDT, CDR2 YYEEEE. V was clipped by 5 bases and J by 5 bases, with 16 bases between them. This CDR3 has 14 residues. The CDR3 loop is CASRSSGEGYGYTF. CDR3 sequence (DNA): TGTGCCAGCAGATCATCAGGGGAGGGGTATGGCTACACCTTC.

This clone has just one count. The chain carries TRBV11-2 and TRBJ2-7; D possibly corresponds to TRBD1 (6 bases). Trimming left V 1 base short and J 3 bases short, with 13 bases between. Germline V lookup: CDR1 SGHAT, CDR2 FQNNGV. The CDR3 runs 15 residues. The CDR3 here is CASSLGAGEVYEQYF. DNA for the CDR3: TGTGCCAGCAGCTTAGGTGCAGGGGAAGTCTACGAGCAGTACTTC.